This TCR beta chain was sequenced for a study of control samples from healthy donors and cancer patients. As for this clone: The sample contains more than one DNA sequence encoding this CDR3.

The repertoire was sequenced with immunoSEQ multiplex PCR; TCRdb's copy has only in-frame clones and lacks some. The table includes about 110,000 clones, approximately 90% detected once. Sequences were obtained from PBMCs. This sequence originates from a woman aged 55-69 years with lung cancer.

CDR3 loop: CASSSGGRGGQPQHF. The CDR3 region has the DNA TGTGCCAGCAGCTCGGGGGGAAGGGGGGGGCAGCCCCAGCATTTT. The chain uses TRBV7-2 and TRBJ1-5; tentatively, D is TRBD1 (6 bases). Trimming removed 4 bases at V and 7 bases at J, with 17 bases between. The CDR3 length is 15 residues. Germline CDR1 and CDR2: SGHTA and FQGNSA.